The present T cell receptor beta chain was sequenced within a study of type 1 regulatory T cells. Across the whole study: T-allo10 is a Tr1-enriched, alloantigen-specific CD4 T cell product made in vitro.

J was trimmed by 8 bases and V by 3 bases; bases with no gene match: 5. From germline, CDR1 is LNHNV and CDR2 YYDKDF (reference sequence). This CDR3 is 14 amino acids long. TCRdb reanalysed the reads using MiXCR and keeps one entry per CDR3 protein. Seen here are about 71,000 distinct CDR3 sequences, 20% to 25% observed once, and the top ten hold less than 10%. Whole-study findings and limits: Compared with non-Tr1 cells, Tr1 cells showed a narrower TCR repertoire.

On this clonotype: Its antigen is as yet unknown.

The gene calls are TRBV15 and TRBJ2-1; 9 nucleotides agree with TRBD2. This receptor was obtained from a human donor in good health. What was sequenced was cultured type 1 regulatory T (Tr1) cells, either the whole culture or a sorted fraction (not recorded which). CDR3 DNA: TGTGCCACCAGCAGTGTTAGCGGGAGCGATGAGCAGTTCTTC. This gives the protein CATSSVSGSDEQFF.